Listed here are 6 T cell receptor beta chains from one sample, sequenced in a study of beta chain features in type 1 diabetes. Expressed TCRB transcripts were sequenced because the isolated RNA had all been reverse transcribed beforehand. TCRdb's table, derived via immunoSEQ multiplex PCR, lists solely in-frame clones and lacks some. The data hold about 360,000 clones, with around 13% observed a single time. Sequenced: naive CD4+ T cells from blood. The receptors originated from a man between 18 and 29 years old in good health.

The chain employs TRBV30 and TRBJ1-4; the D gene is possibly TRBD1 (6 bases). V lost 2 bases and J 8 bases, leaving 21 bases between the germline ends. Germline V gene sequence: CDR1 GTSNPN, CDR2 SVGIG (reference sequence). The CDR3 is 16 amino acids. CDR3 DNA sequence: TGTGCCTGGAGTCTCACCCGGTCACCCCAGGGGGAAAAACTGTTTTTT. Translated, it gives CAWSLTRSPQGEKLFF.

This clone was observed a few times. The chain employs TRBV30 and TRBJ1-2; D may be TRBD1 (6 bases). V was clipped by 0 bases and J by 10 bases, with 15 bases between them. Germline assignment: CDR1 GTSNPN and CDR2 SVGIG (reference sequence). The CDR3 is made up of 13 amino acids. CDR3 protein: CAWSVTPQGDYTF. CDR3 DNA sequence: TGTGCCTGGAGTGTTACACCACAGGGAGACTACACCTTC.

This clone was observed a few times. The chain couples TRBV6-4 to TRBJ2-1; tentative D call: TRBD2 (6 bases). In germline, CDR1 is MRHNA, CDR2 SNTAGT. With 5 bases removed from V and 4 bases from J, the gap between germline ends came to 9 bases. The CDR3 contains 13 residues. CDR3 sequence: CASSWDLYNEQFF. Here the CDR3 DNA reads TGTGCCAGCAGTTGGGACTTGTACAATGAGCAGTTCTTC.

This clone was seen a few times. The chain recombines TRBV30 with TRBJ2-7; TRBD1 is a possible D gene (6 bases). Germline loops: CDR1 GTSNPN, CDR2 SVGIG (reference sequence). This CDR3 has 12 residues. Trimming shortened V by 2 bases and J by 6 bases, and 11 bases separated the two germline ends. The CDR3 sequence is CAWSRGYREQYF. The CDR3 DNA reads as TGTGCCTGGAGTAGGGGGTACCGCGAGCAGTACTTC.

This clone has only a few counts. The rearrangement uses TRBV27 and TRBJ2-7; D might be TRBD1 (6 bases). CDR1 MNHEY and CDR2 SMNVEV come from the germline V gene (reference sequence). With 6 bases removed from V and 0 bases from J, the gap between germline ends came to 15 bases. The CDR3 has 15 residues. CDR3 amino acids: CASSLNRDTSYEQYF. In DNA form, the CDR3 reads TGTGCCAGCAGCCTGAACCGGGACACCTCCTACGAGCAGTACTTC.

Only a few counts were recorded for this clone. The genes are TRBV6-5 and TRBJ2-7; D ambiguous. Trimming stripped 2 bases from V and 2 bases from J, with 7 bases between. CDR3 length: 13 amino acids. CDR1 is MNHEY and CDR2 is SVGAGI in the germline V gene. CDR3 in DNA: TGTGCCAGCAGTTACCCAGGAACCTACGAGCAGTACTTC. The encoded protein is CASSYPGTYEQYF.